This TCR beta chain is drawn from a study of cytomegalovirus exposure and HLA in healthy donors. This clone was recorded a few times. PCR amplification relied on 60 Vbeta primers (plus 13 Jbeta primers). This table comes from immunoSEQ multiplex PCR, and its TCRdb copy is limited to in-frame clones, with some not included. The repertoire consists of 110,000 to 150,000 clones, with around 77% occurring once and the leading ten covering approximately 4.9%. The germline gives CDR1 SGHDT, CDR2 YYEEEE. Trimming at V came to 0 bases and at J to 2 bases, leaving 6 bases not matched to a gene. This CDR3 is built from 18 residues.

V is TRBV5-6 and J is TRBJ2-5, with 14 nucleotides matching TRBD2. Sample: PBMCs. This receptor was taken from a woman aged 45 to 65 in good health and CMV-seronegative. The CDR3 bases are TGTGCCAGCAGCTTGGAGGGACTAGCGGGGGCTGATCAAGAGACCCAGTACTTC. This sequence encodes CASSLEGLAGADQETQYF. Full variable domain (rest looked up from reference TRBV5-6 and TRBJ2-5): DAGVTQSPTHLIKTRGQQVTLRCSPKSGHDTVSWYQQALGQGPQFIFQYYEEEERQRGNFPDRFSGHQFPNYSSELNVNALLLGDSALYLCASSLEGLAGADQETQYFGPGTRLLVL.